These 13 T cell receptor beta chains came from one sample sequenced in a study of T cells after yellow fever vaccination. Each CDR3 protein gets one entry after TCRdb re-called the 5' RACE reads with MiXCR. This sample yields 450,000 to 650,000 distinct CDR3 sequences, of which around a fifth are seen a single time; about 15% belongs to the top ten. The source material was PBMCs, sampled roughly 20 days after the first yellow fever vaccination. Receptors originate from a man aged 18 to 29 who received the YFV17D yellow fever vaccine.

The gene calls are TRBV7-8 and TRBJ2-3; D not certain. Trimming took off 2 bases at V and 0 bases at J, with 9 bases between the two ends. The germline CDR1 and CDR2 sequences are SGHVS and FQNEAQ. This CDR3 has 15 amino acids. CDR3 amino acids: CASSLTQASTDTQYF. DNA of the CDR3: TGTGCCAGCAGCTTAACTCAGGCTAGCACAGATACGCAGTATTTT.

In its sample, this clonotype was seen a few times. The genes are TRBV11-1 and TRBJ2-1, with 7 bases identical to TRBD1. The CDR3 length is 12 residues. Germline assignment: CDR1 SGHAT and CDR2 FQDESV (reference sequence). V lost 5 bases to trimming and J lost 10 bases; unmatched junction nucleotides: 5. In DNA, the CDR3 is TGTGCCAGCAGCGCCCAGACAGGGGAGCAGTTCTTC. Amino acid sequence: CASSAQTGEQFF.

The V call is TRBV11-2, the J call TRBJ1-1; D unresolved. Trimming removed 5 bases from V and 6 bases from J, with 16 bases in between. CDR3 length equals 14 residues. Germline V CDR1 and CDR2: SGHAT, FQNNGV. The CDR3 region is CASSILSVRAEAFF. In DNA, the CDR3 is TGTGCCAGCAGCATATTATCGGTCCGTGCTGAAGCTTTCTTT.

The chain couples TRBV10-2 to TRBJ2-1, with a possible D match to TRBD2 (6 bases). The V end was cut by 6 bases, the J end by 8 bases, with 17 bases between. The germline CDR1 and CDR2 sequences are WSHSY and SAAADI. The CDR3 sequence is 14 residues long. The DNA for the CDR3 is TGCGCCAGCAGGGGATGGGCCTGGGGGGATGAGCAGTTCTTC. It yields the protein CASRGWAWGDEQFF.

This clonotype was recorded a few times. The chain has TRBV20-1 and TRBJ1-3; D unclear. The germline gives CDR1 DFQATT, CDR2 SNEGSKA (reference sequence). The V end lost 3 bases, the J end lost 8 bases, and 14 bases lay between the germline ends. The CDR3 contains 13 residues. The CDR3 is CSASGRTRDTIYF. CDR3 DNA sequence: TGCAGTGCTAGTGGCCGCACCCGGGACACCATATATTTT.

CDR3 coding DNA: TGTGCCAGCAGTCAACCCGAACATTACAGGGGGCTGAACACTGAAGCTTTCTTT. This encodes CASSQPEHYRGLNTEAFF. This chain connects TRBV2 to TRBJ1-1; 9 bases match TRBD1. The junction had 13 bases not matched to a gene; V was cut back by 5 bases and J by 0 bases. Germline-derived CDR1 and CDR2 are SNHLY and FYNNEI. This CDR3 has 18 residues. The full variable domain, completed using reference TRBV2 and TRBJ1-1, is EPEVTQTPSHQVTQMGQEVILRCVPISNHLYFYWYRQILGQKVEFLVSFYNNEISEKSEIFDDQFSVERPDGSNFTLKIRSTKLEDSAMYFCASSQPEHYRGLNTEAFFGQGTRLTVV.

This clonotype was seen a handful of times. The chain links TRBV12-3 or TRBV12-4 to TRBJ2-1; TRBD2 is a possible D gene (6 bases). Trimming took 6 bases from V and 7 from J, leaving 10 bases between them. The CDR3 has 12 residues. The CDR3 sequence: CASRVGGNEQFF. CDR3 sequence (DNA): TGTGCCAGCAGGGTGGGGGGAAATGAGCAGTTCTTC.

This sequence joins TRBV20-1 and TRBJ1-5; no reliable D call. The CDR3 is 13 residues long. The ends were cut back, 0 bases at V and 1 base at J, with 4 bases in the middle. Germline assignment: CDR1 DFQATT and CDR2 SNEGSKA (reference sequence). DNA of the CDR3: TGCAGTGCTAGAGATTTCAGCAATCAGCCCCAGCATTTT. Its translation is CSARDFSNQPQHF.

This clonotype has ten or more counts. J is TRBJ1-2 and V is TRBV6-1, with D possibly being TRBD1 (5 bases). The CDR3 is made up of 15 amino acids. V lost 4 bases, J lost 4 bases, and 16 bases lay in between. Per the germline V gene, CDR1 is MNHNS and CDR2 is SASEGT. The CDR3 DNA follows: TGTGCCAGCAGTGCAGACAGCGCCTTAGGCTATGGCTACACCTTC. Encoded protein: CASSADSALGYGYTF.

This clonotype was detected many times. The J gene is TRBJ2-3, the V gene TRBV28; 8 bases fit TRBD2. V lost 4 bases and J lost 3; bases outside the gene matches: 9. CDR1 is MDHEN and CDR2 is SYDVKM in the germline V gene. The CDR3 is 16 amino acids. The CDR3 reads CASSSGRRGVTDTQYF. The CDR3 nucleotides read TGTGCCAGCAGTTCCGGAAGGCGGGGGGTTACAGATACGCAGTATTTT.

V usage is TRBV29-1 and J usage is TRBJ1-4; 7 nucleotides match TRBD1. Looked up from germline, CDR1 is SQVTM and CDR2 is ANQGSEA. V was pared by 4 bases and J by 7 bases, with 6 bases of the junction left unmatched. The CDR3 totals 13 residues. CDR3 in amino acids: CSVAGAGGEKLFF. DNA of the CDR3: TGCAGCGTTGCCGGGGCAGGGGGTGAAAAACTGTTTTTT. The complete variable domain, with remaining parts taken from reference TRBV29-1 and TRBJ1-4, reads SAVISQKPSRDICQRGTSLTIQCQVDSQVTMMFWYRQQPGQSLTLIATANQGSEATYESGFVIDKFPISRPNLTFSTLTVSNMSPEDSSIYLCSVAGAGGEKLFFGSGTQLSVL.

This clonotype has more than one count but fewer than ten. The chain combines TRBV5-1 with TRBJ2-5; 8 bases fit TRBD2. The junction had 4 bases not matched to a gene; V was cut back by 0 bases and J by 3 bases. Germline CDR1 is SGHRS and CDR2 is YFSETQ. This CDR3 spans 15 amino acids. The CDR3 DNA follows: TGCGCCAGCAGCTTGGGGGCAGCGGGGGAAGAGACCCAGTACTTC. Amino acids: CASSLGAAGEETQYF.

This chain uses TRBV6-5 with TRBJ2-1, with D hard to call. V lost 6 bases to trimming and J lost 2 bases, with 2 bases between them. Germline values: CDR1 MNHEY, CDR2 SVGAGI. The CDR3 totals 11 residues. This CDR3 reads CASRAYNEQFF. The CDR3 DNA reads TGTGCCAGCAGGGCCTACAATGAGCAGTTCTTC.